The present T cell receptor (beta chain) was sequenced within a study of shared clonotypes between healthy human individuals. Study at large: Contributing individuals were two females and three males aged 18 to 49.

The CDR3 loop spans 14 amino acids. Germline CDR1 SNHLY, CDR2 FYNNEI. V was clipped by 4 bases and J by 3 bases, with 10 bases between them. The protocol was immunoSEQ multiplex PCR, while the TCRdb copy is restricted to in-frame clones and leaves out a portion. The table has 2 million to 2.5 million clones, about 92% seen once. Study donors comprised healthy, HIV-negative adults devoid of recent acute infection or vaccination. In this sample, this clone turned up once. Its antigen is still unknown. The study's findings and limits: Naive subsets typically showed greater estimated richness than memory subsets. A handful of donors held about 5% of naive CD4 clonotypes in common.

The specimen sequenced was naive CD4+ T cells from PBMCs. Stated subset: CD45RA+ positively selected. V usage is TRBV2 and J usage is TRBJ1-5, with D maybe TRBD1 (5 bases). The source is a man younger than 35 in good health. Some clones in this sample may be carry-over from other donors' samples. CDR3 coding DNA: TGTGCCAGCAGTGTGACAGTGACCAATCAGCCCCAGCATTTT. It codes for CASSVTVTNQPQHF.